The 14 T cell receptor beta chains below were found in one sample sequenced in a study of identical twins (dated by TCRdb to 2015 to 2016). Library creation used 5' RACE. TCRdb names Illumina HiSeq 2000 as the instrument used. Through fastp at Q25 and MiXCR, TCRdb rebuilt clones from the public reads, retaining in-frame beta chains. CDR3 protein sequences are deduplicated, and each keeps its most common genes and DNA. This sample comprises 1.5 million to 2 million distinct CDR3 sequences, roughly 35% of them detected only once. Approximately 0.25% of the sample is in the top ten clones. What was sequenced was cord blood. These TCRs come from a newborn girl in good health.

The chain joins TRBV20-1 to TRBJ1-5; TRBD1 might be the D (6 bases). Trimming pared 4 bases from V and 3 bases from J, leaving 13 bases between. The germline gives CDR1 DFQATT, CDR2 SNEGSKA (reference sequence). This CDR3 spans 14 amino acids. The CDR3 protein is CSAIRYRDNQPQHF. The CDR3 DNA is TGCAGTGCTATCAGATACAGGGACAATCAGCCCCAGCATTTT.

The chain couples TRBV27 to TRBJ2-7, with 9 bases that match TRBD2. V trimming: 2 bases; J trimming: 5 bases; junction bases outside the gene matches: 4. Germline V gives CDR1 MNHEY, CDR2 SMNVEV (reference sequence). The CDR3 is 14 amino acids. The chain's CDR3 is CASSLAGGLHEQYF. CDR3 in DNA: TGTGCCAGCAGTTTAGCGGGAGGGCTACACGAGCAGTACTTC.

Details on this clonotype: A much larger clonotype is one base distant, so this may be a read error. The CDR3 sequence: CSARKGATDTQYF. In DNA, the CDR3 is TGCAGTGCTAGAAAGGGGGCCACAGATACGCAGTATTTT. The chain recombines TRBV20-1 with TRBJ2-3, with 7 nucleotides matching TRBD1. Germline CDR1 reads DFQATT; CDR2 reads SNEGSKA (reference sequence). CDR3 length equals 13 residues. With V trimmed by 2 bases and J by 2 bases, 1 base remained unmatched.

The V call is TRBV3-1, the J call TRBJ1-2; tentatively, D is TRBD1 (5 bases). CDR1 and CDR2 (germline): LGHDT, YNNKEL (reference sequence). This CDR3 contains 13 residues. V lost 4 bases and J 9 bases, leaving 15 bases between the germline ends. The chain's CDR3 is CASSLMTRESYTF. The DNA of the CDR3 is TGTGCCAGCAGCCTTATGACCAGGGAGAGCTACACCTTC.

This CDR3 is CASSLDRIYSNQPQHF. CDR3 sequence (DNA): TGTGCCAGCAGTCTAGACAGGATTTATAGCAATCAGCCCCAGCATTTT. This chain connects TRBV28 to TRBJ1-5; possible D gene TRBD1, 6 bases. The CDR3 consists of 16 residues. Germline V CDR1 and CDR2: MDHEN, SYDVKM. Trimming cost V 5 bases and J 0 bases, with 14 bases left between them. The complete variable domain, with remaining parts taken from reference TRBV28 and TRBJ1-5, reads DVKVTQSSRYLVKRTGEKVFLECVQDMDHENMFWYRQDPGLGLRLIYFSYDVKMKEKGDIPEGYSVSREKKERFSLILESASTNQTSMYLCASSLDRIYSNQPQHFGDGTRLSIL.

This clonotype was observed a handful of times. The rearrangement links TRBV4-2 to TRBJ2-1, with TRBD2 identical over 11 bases. Per germline, CDR1 LGHNA and CDR2 YNFKEQ. The CDR3 covers 15 residues. V was clipped by 4 bases and J by 5 bases; unmatched bases: 4. The CDR3 region is CASSRGTSGDNEQFF. In DNA, the CDR3 is TGTGCCAGCAGCCGCGGGACTAGCGGCGACAATGAGCAGTTCTTC.

The CDR3 reads CSARRTVRSYNEQFF. DNA of the CDR3: TGCAGTGCTAGAAGGACCGTCCGCTCCTACAATGAGCAGTTCTTC. This chain joins TRBV20-1 and TRBJ2-1; D remains ambiguous. The CDR3 has 15 residues. CDR1 is DFQATT, CDR2 SNEGSKA, per germline (reference sequence). V lost 2 bases and J lost 0, with 11 bases in between.

The chain is built from TRBV6-5 and TRBJ2-3; 12 nucleotides match TRBD2. Trimming removed 4 bases from V and 4 bases from J; junction bases left unmatched: 12. Germline V gene data show CDR1 as MNHEY and CDR2 as SVGAGI. The CDR3 totals 18 residues. This CDR3 is CASSSLAGGTPSADTQYF. CDR3 DNA sequence: TGTGCCAGCAGTTCACTAGCGGGAGGAACCCCCTCGGCAGATACGCAGTATTTT.

The chain recombines TRBV28 with TRBJ2-2; TRBD2 matches 10 bases. Per the germline V gene, CDR1 is MDHEN and CDR2 is SYDVKM. The CDR3 spans 16 residues. With V trimmed by 3 bases and J by 8 bases, 9 bases remained unmatched. CDR3 DNA sequence: TGTGCCAGCAGTTTCAGCGGGAGGGCCGCCGGTGGGGAGCTGTTTTTT. Protein product: CASSFSGRAAGGELFF.

The chain recombines TRBV6-5 with TRBJ2-1; D is undetermined. There are 13 residues in the CDR3. The germline V and J ends were trimmed by 2 bases and 9 bases, with 11 bases remaining between them. Germline V gene lookup returns CDR1 MNHEY and CDR2 SVGAGI. CDR3 DNA sequence: TGTGCCAGCAGTTACCGCCTCGGATCTGAGCAGTTCTTC. Protein: CASSYRLGSEQFF.

The chain uses TRBV19 and TRBJ2-3, with D unclear. Germline assignment: CDR1 LNHDA and CDR2 SQIVND (reference sequence). The length of the CDR3 is 14 residues. Trimming left V 0 bases short and J 4 bases short, with 8 bases between. Here the CDR3 DNA reads TGTGCCAGTAGTATAGAGGGTAGGGCAGATACGCAGTATTTT. Protein sequence: CASSIEGRADTQYF.

As concerns this clonotype: A read error may explain this, as a much larger clone is one base away. J is TRBJ2-7 and V is TRBV29-1; D is possibly TRBD1 (6 bases). Judging by the DNA end, TRBJ2-4 fits better; the J call may be wrong. There are 13 residues in the CDR3. CDR1 is SQVTM, CDR2 ANQGSEA, per germline. CDR3 in DNA: TGCAGCGTTTCCGACAGGCTCCCAAACATTCAGTACTTC. Protein: CSVSDRLPNIQYF.

The sample holds a few counts of this clonotype. The CDR3 region is CATSLLVRVTDTQYF. CDR3 nucleotides: TGTGCCACCAGTCTTTTAGTTCGGGTCACAGATACGCAGTATTTT. The chain joins TRBV24-1 to TRBJ2-3; D remains unclear. This CDR3 has 15 residues. V dropped 6 bases and J dropped 2 bases, with 14 bases sitting between them. Germline values: CDR1 KGHDR, CDR2 SFDVKD.

In its sample, this clonotype was seen a few times. Here the CDR3 DNA reads TGTGCCAGTAGTGCGGCACCCTACAGGGGATGGAACTATGGCTACACCTTC. Residues: CASSAAPYRGWNYGYTF. The rearrangement uses TRBV19 and TRBJ1-2; 7 bases line up with TRBD1. The CDR3 sequence is 17 residues long. J was trimmed by 2 bases and V by 5 bases; bases with no gene match: 14. Germline V gives CDR1 LNHDA, CDR2 SQIVND (reference sequence).